This TCR beta chain was identified during a study of cytomegalovirus exposure and HLA in healthy donors (dated by TCRdb to about 2017). Study-level background: An earlier analysis of roughly 610 of the donors reported about 260 Gb of sequence data and around 120 million unique TCR beta sequences obtained from about 200 million T cells. About 300 gigabases of sequencing data and 80 million or so unique TCR sequences were included in an early release covering several hundred HLA-typed donors. Of the roughly 410 genotyped donors, approximately 81% were placed in the genetic ancestry cluster associated with self-reported Caucasian donors. The study was designed to test whether signatures of past pathogen exposure could be identified by cataloging public T cell receptors. The study used immunosequencing to profile the T cell repertoires of under 700 subjects and linked those repertoires to cytomegalovirus serostatus. A separate validation cohort of about 110 different subjects was used in addition to the roughly 700-subject first cohort. High-throughput TCR immunosequencing, statistical association of individual TCRs with disease status, and machine learning were combined to predict cytomegalovirus infection status. In a later analysis, previously published TCR beta repertoires from fewer than 750 donors were re-analyzed and high-resolution HLA genotyping was added so that TCR occurrence patterns could be studied. Rather than using new phenotypic data, the later analysis identified candidate immune exposures from TCR beta sequences and from how often those sequences occurred across donors. In an earlier analysis of over 550 of the donors, high-throughput TCR beta sequencing was used to judge whether each TCR beta V gene segment behaved as functional or pseudogenic. Alongside the repertoire data, information on donor age, sex, ethnicity and CMV serostatus was compiled. A later genetic analysis took genome-wide SNP genotypes for about 55% of the 666 donors and used that subset as a discovery cohort. Every repertoire in the discovery cohort had been generated on one and the same sequencing platform. Class I and class II HLA loci were covered by the typing at four-digit resolution. The number of donors typed differed by locus, with 629-630 for A, B, C, DRB1 and DQB1, around 500 for DQA1, about 610 for DPA1, and 472 for DPB1. About five DR-DQ haplotypes were handled as single units for association and clustering because linkage in the cohort was strong. Across about 380 genotyped donors of the cohort, an average of about 250,000 unique TCR beta nucleotide sequences per donor were sequenced, and approximately 17% of those sequences were non-productive. Summary of the overall study and its limitations: While some public TCRs were present in many individuals, most TCR sequences turned up only very rarely across donors. A further reported finding was that TCR beta sequences accurately predicted the HLA-A and HLA-B alleles for most subjects in the first cohort. In the study, some 180 TCR beta chains were listed as associated with cytomegalovirus. Broadly in line with IMGT annotations, most TCR beta V segments showed up in productive rearrangements about 87% or about 30% of the time in an earlier analysis of a few hundred of the donors. V-gene and J-gene trimming of TCR beta chains was associated with a missense DCLRE1C variant in a later genetic analysis, and the association was replicated in an independent cohort. According to the authors, the approach could potentially be generalized to other disease states and immunological phenotypes. A later analysis found that HLA-associated TCR beta chains were more clonally expanded and had lower generation probabilities than equally common non-associated chains. In vitro tests confirmed that three of the cytomegalovirus-associated TCR beta chains recognize cytomegalovirus antigens. The cohort was sequenced for TCR beta chains only, and without alpha or paired-chain data the features that could be detected were limited. HLA typing was unavailable for some donors at each locus, so association tests used only the typed subset. Linkage disequilibrium might explain the correlated functional status among segregating V segments, but an unknown experimental factor could not be excluded. In a later analysis, TCR association rates were found to vary across HLA loci, with the most associated TCRs seen for DRB1 alleles and the fewest for HLA-C alleles. According to a later analysis, most CMV-associated TCR beta chains appeared to be HLA-restricted, and the HLA associations seemed to be driven largely by CMV exposure. The classifier was reported to diagnose cytomegalovirus status with high specificity and sensitivity in both the original cohort and the validation cohort. A cluster of highly shared sequence variants was judged likely to represent a technical artifact of the sequencing pipeline. According to a later analysis, parvovirus B19, influenza, CMV and Epstein-Barr virus appeared linked to several top co-occurrence clusters. Because counts were too low, around 17 rarely observed V segments, including chromosome 9 orphons, were left out of the earlier analysis of several hundred of the donors. In a later analysis, around 17,000 TCR beta sequences were associated with specific HLA alleles at a false discovery rate of 0.05. Roughly uniform sequencing depth across donors was assumed in presence/absence analyses, although this assumption may not hold. In a later genetic analysis, fewer N-insertions in productive TCRs were reported among donors in an Asian-associated ancestry cluster than the roughly 700-donor mean. The only immune exposure information available for the cohort was CMV serostatus. Strong co-occurrence of HLA alleles, especially DR and DQ, made assigning TCR associations to individual alleles difficult.

This clone was detected only once. What antigen it recognizes has not been identified. Per-base quality was not reported, and no clone a single base away is much larger than it. The library was obtained by the immunoSEQ multiplex PCR assay. A mixture of 60 forward primers for TCR Vbeta segments and 13 reverse primers for TCR Jbeta segments was used in the multiplex PCR. The CDR3 region of rearranged TCR beta genes was amplified from genomic DNA with a multiplex PCR assay. The amplified TCR beta libraries were sequenced on the Illumina HiSeq System as 87-base-pair reads. Regarding the original processing steps: A later analysis counted about 80 million unique TCR beta chains across the roughly 700 repertoires, and some 11 million of these chains were shared by at least two donors. To remove PCR and sequencing errors, raw reads were error-corrected and collapsed into unique sequences using a nearest-neighbor algorithm that merged closely related sequences. Alignment of CDR3 sequences to IMGT reference sequences was used to assign V, D and J gene segments. For a sequence to be retained, a match of at least six nucleotides to both a V gene segment and a J gene segment was required. Rearrangements were called productive when the CDR3 lacked stop codons and stayed in frame with V and J; all others were non-productive. CDR3 was defined by IMGT convention, running from the second conserved V-encoded cysteine to the conserved J-encoded phenylalanine. In an earlier analysis of more than 550 of the donors, sequences lacking an unambiguous match to a single V gene segment were excluded. In an earlier analysis of a few hundred of the donors, V segments were called functional above 56.7% productive rearrangements and were called segregating when the between-donor standard deviation exceeded 5%. A statistical classification framework was built for diagnosing cytomegalovirus status from the catalog of TCR beta chain sequences. In a later analysis, V and J genes were assigned by comparing TCR nucleotide sequences against IMGT/GENE-DB human TR gene sequences. A later analysis assigned CDR3 sequences and most-parsimonious VDJ recombination scenarios with the TCRdist pipeline. In a later analysis, every TCR beta chain was defined by the combination of its CDR3 amino acid sequence and its V-gene family, and reads without a unique V-gene family were dropped. A later analysis removed 500 to 650 highly shared, low-generation-probability nucleotide sequences to deal with suspected cross-contamination and a sequencing artifact. In a later analysis, a clonal expansion index was calculated for each public chain from normalized within-repertoire ranks of inferred template counts. Generation probabilities in a later analysis came from a VDJ recombination model fitted to out-of-frame rearrangements, and those results were checked against IGoR. In a later analysis, hypergeometric tests were used to score TCR-TCR, TCR-HLA and TCR-CMV co-occurrence, with a repertoire-size bias correction applied to TCR pairs. A later analysis estimated false discovery rates by permuting HLA or CMV assignments 20 times. In a later analysis, co-occurring TCRs were grouped using DBSCAN, and TCRdist sequence similarity was added for clustering within HLA-allele-positive subsets. Repertoires with fewer than 30,000 or more than 120,000 public chains, plus five repertoires with anomalous nucleotide sharing, were excluded from co-occurrence clustering. TCRdb's version of the immuneACCESS table is confined to in-frame rearrangements and falls short of the full clone set. An unresolved V gene accounts for under half of the shortfall where checked; the remainder is of unknown origin. The V and J calls and clone size are taken from that table; D and trimming were inferred from the DNA. The sample table holds around 80,000 clones, of which approximately 62% were seen once. The top ten clonotypes cover roughly 4% of the sample.

In total, 630 or so healthy bone marrow donors made up the cohort. At the time of sampling, all cohort members were nominally healthy, though unrecorded immune exposures were likely present. The donor was CMV seropositive and was included in the group of approximately 300 seropositive cohort members. Each donor provided a peripheral blood sample, and peripheral blood mononuclear cells were used for TCR beta sequencing. Genomic DNA extraction from the blood cell samples was performed with the Qiagen DNeasy Blood Extraction Kit. This sequence originates from a male donor in good health and CMV-seropositive. Sequencing input: PBMCs.

The nucleotides read TGCAGTGCTAGTGCGGGGGAGACCCAGTACTTC. It translates as CSASAGETQYF. In this chain, TRBV20-1 is recombined with TRBJ2-5; D gene: possibly TRBD2, on 6 matching bases. Counted from cysteine to phenylalanine, this CDR3 has 11 amino acids. Only CDR3 DNA is held: 33 bases, read in frame from base 1. V loses 3 bases, J loses 5 bases, and the germline ends lie 7 bases apart. The germline V gene (reference sequence) gives CDR1 as DFQATT and CDR2 as SNEGSKA.